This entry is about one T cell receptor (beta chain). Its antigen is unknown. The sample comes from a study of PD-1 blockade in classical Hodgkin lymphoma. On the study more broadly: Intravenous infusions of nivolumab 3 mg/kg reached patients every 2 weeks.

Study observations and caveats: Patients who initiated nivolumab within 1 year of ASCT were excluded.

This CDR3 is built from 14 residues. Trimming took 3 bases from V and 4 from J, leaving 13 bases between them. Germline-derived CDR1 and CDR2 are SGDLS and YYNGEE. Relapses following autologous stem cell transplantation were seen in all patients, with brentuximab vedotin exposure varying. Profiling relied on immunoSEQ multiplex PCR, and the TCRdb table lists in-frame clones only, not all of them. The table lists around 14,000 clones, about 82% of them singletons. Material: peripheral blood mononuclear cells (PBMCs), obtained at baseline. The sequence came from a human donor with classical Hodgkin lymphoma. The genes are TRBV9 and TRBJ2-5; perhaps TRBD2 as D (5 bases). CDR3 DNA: TGTGCCAGCAGCGAGCAAGAGAGGGCAGAGACCCAGTACTTC. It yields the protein CASSEQERAETQYF.